The T cell receptor beta chain under discussion was sequenced for a study of shared clonotypes between healthy human individuals (dated by TCRdb to 2020 to 2021). In terms of the full investigation: The cohort included three men and two women between 18 and 49 years of age. For each donor, CD4 naive and CD4 memory were each run on three plates, CD8 naive on two plates, and CD8 memory on one plate. To estimate repertoire size and how much clonotypes are shared between individuals, the study performed deep sequencing of blood TCR repertoires from roughly five healthy adults. To increase sequencing depth and limit assay-specific biases, different laboratories used diverse techniques to prepare libraries and sequence TCR repertoires. Between about 0.85 and 8.9 billion PBMCs per donor were obtained by leukapheresis. Study-wide findings and limitations: Across a handful of donors, approximately 5% of naive CD4, over 3% of naive CD8, about 2% of memory CD4, and about 0.4% of memory CD8 clonotypes were shared. Larger estimated clonotype richness was generally found for naive subsets than for memory subsets. Pairwise subsampling led to the expectation that sequencing depth would affect the degree of clonotype sharing among donors. Rarefaction of sorted-subset datasets indicated incomplete sequencing despite the large sequencing depth. Higher generation probabilities were observed for clonotypes shared by all four sorted-subset donors than for non-shared clonotypes. Only blood was sampled, and tissue TCR repertoires likely differ from those in blood. The small number of donors limited the genetic and exposure-history diversity represented.

Of note for this clone: This clone's antigen is unknown. No base-level quality is on record; no much larger clone is a single base apart. The sample holds other DNA sequences that translate to the same CDR3.

From cysteine to phenylalanine, the CDR3 is 11 amino acids long. Only the CDR3 portion is preserved as DNA: 33 bases, with reading frame beginning at the first base. V is pared back by 5 bases and J by 3 bases, with 3 bases lying between the germline termini. The germline V gene (reference sequence) specifies MNHEY as CDR1 and SMNVEV as CDR2. TCR CDR3 regions were amplified from genomic DNA by multiplex PCR using the deep immunoSEQ assay. Genomic DNA extracted from each cell subset was distributed evenly over all wells of several immunoSEQ 96-well plates, and each plate served as one replicate. Each replicate PCR for sorted subsets received about 180 ng genomic DNA, equal to tens of thousands of T cell genomes. Purified libraries were measured with a Qubit 3.0 fluorometer, size-checked on a Bioanalyzer 2100, and measured again with the KAPA Library Quantification kit. Every immunoSEQ 96-well plate was sequenced on a separate single-read 150-cycle Illumina NextSeq 550 flow cell. In the paper's pipeline: Because the immunoSEQ output included only junctional sequences and no quality scores, the filtering could not be the same as the filtering used for full-length reads. To assign V/J genes and CDR3, sequences were annotated using PyIR, a Python wrapper for IgBLAST v1.9, with IMGT germline references. Any read was removed if the V/J assignment was weak (E-value above 1e-6), the CDR3 was missing, or the read contained stop codons, out-of-frame junctions, or ambiguous translated residues. A V3J clonotype was defined by an identical inferred V gene, J gene, and CDR3 amino acid sequence. To compute the percentage overlap between repertoires, the number of shared unique clonotypes was divided by the size of the smaller repertoire. Repertoire richness was assessed with RTK rarefaction, the Chao1 estimator, and Recon v2.1 estimates of unobserved clonotypes. Generation probabilities were computed with OLGA for all TCRbeta clonotypes obtained by the gDNA method from four donors. TCRdb carries this immuneACCESS record with in-frame sequences only. Its versions omit some clonotypes, under half of them owing to an unresolved V gene in the studies checked, with the rest unexplained. The DNA was the basis for D and trimming; V, J and clone size are from that table. The sample data list under 2,000,000 clones, and less than 95% of these were observed just once. Together, the top ten hold more than 0.95% of the sample.

CD8 naive samples were obtained by positive selection for CCR7 among CD45RO-negative cells, yielding a CD45RA+CCR7+ population from which TemRA cells were excluded. The donors were healthy, HIV-negative adults with no recently reported acute infections or vaccinations. Only Caucasian adults living in Nashville, Tennessee, USA were represented among the donors. Blood was collected by leukapheresis, and PBMCs were isolated by Ficoll-Histopaque density gradient centrifugation and then cryopreserved in liquid nitrogen vapor phase. Purity and quantity of every magnetically sorted T cell population were checked by analytical flow cytometry. From each sorted fraction, genomic DNA was isolated and quantified by UV absorbance on a Nanodrop 2000c.

The V gene is TRBV27 and the J gene is TRBJ2-3; the D segment cannot be called with confidence. The material sequenced was naive CD8+ T cells sorted from blood. This specimen's cell subset or site label, interpreted: CD45RA+CCR7+. The TCR originated in a man younger than 35 in good health. The nucleotide sequence is given as TGTGCCAGCAGTAATACAGATACGCAGTATTTT. The encoded protein is CASSNTDTQYF.